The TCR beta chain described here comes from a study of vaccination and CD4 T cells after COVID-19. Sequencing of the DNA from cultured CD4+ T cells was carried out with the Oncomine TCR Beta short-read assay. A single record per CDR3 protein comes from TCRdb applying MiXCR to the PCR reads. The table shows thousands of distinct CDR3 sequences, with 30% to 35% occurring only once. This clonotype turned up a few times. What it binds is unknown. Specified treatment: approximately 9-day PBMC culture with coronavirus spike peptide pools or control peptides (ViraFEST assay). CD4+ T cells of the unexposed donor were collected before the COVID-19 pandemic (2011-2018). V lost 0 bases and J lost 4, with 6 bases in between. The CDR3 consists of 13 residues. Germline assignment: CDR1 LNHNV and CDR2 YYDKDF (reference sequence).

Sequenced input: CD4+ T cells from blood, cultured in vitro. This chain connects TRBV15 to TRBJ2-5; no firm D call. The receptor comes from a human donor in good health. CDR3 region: CATSRDVGETQYF. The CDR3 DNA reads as TGTGCCACCAGCAGAGATGTCGGAGAGACCCAGTACTTC.